Following are 30 T cell receptor beta chains from one sample sequenced in a study of cytomegalovirus exposure and HLA in healthy donors. Primers for the PCR totalled 60 Vbeta and 13 Jbeta. Sequencing was performed with immunoSEQ multiplex PCR; in TCRdb, only in-frame clones are kept and a portion is missing. This sample has about 160,000 clones; 65% to 80% occur once, and the top ten carry approximately 3.1%. Sequencing used PBMCs. The receptors were gathered from a woman aged 45-60 years in good health and CMV-seropositive.

The chain has TRBV6-5 and TRBJ2-7; 11 nucleotides agree with TRBD1. The V gene end was trimmed by 4 bases and the J gene end by 3 bases; junction bases not matched to a gene: 5. The CDR3 has 15 amino acids. From germline, CDR1 is MNHEY and CDR2 SVGAGI. The CDR3 spells CASSFPGTGGYEQYF. The CDR3 nucleotides read TGTGCCAGCAGTTTTCCCGGGACAGGGGGCTACGAGCAGTACTTC.

The chain combines TRBV2 with TRBJ1-6, with 7 bases fitting TRBD1. The CDR3 consists of 15 residues. The germline V gene encodes CDR1 SNHLY and CDR2 FYNNEI. The junction had 3 bases not matched to a gene; V was cut back by 2 bases and J by 5 bases. CDR3 sequence: CASSEQGQNNSPLHF. In nucleotides, the CDR3 is TGTGCCAGCAGTGAACAGGGACAGAATAATTCACCCCTCCACTTT.

This clone has just a few counts. The chain has TRBV19 and TRBJ1-1, with TRBD1 matching over 7 bases. The V and J ends lost 4 bases and 0 bases, in that order; junction bases with no gene match: 2. The CDR3 is made up of 14 amino acids. CDR1 and CDR2 (germline): LNHDA, SQIVND (reference sequence). CDR3 region: CASSTDRLNTEAFF. Here the CDR3 DNA reads TGTGCCAGTAGTACGGACAGGCTGAACACTGAAGCTTTCTTT.

The chain is built from TRBV12-5 and TRBJ1-1; D remains ambiguous. CDR3 size: 12 residues. V was clipped by 9 bases and J by 4 bases, with 12 bases between them. Germline V lookup: CDR1 LGHNT, CDR2 FRNRAP. As DNA, the CDR3 is TGTGCTAGCCGAAGGGAGGGCACTGAAGCTTTCTTT. Translated, it gives CASRREGTEAFF.

The chain couples TRBV5-1 to TRBJ2-3; D is unclear. V lost 0 bases, J lost 2 bases, and 10 bases lay in between. The CDR3 totals 15 residues. The V gene's germline CDR1 is SGHRS and CDR2 YFSETQ. This CDR3 is CASSLVVGDTDTQYF. For the CDR3, the DNA is TGCGCCAGCAGCTTGGTGGTTGGAGACACAGATACGCAGTATTTT.

This clone was counted once. The chain uses TRBV5-6 and TRBJ1-6, with 9 bases fitting TRBD1. The CDR3 sequence is 14 residues long. The germline CDR1 and CDR2 sequences are SGHDT and YYEEEE. V shed 3 bases, J shed 9 bases, and the junction held 4 bases outside the gene matches. As DNA, the CDR3 is TGTGCCAGCAGCTCACAGGGGGCGCTTTCACCCCTCCACTTT. Translating gives CASSSQGALSPLHF. Full variable domain (outside the CDR3, taken from reference TRBV5-6 and TRBJ1-6): DAGVTQSPTHLIKTRGQQVTLRCSPKSGHDTVSWYQQALGQGPQFIFQYYEEEERQRGNFPDRFSGHQFPNYSSELNVNALLLGDSALYLCASSSQGALSPLHFGNGTRLTVT.

The chain employs TRBV10-3 and TRBJ2-3, with TRBD2 identical over 8 bases. This CDR3 region has 17 residues. Germline loops: CDR1 ENHRY, CDR2 SYGVKD. Germline trimming cut 4 bases from V and 2 bases from J; bases unmatched to any gene: 11. Here the CDR3 reads CAISGGDSGVITDTQYF. Here the CDR3 DNA reads TGTGCCATCAGTGGGGGGGATAGCGGGGTAATCACAGATACGCAGTATTTT.

The V gene is TRBV6-4, the J gene TRBJ1-1; D unresolved. V dropped 4 bases and J dropped 3 bases, with 9 bases sitting between them. Germline V gene data show CDR1 as MRHNA and CDR2 as SNTAGT. The length of the CDR3 is 13 residues. CDR3 sequence reads: CASSAYRDTEAFF. The CDR3 DNA follows: TGTGCCAGCAGTGCCTACCGGGACACTGAAGCTTTCTTT.

This chain links TRBV10-3 with TRBJ1-2; no clear D. V was clipped by 2 bases and J by 2 bases, with 12 bases between them. The CDR3 runs 15 residues. The germline gives CDR1 ENHRY, CDR2 SYGVKD. CDR3 DNA: TGTGCCATCAGTGAGGGCGGACCGGGGAACTATGGCTACACCTTC. It codes for CAISEGGPGNYGYTF.

The J gene is TRBJ2-7, the V gene TRBV9; D might be TRBD2 (6 bases). V dropped 3 bases and J dropped 0 bases, with 7 bases sitting between them. This CDR3 is built from 13 residues. Germline values: CDR1 SGDLS, CDR2 YYNGEE. The CDR3 sequence is CASSAGDSYEQYF. CDR3 bases: TGTGCCAGCAGCGCGGGGGACTCCTACGAGCAGTACTTC.

The gene calls are TRBV2 and TRBJ2-3, with TRBD1 matching 7 bases. Germline lookup yields CDR1 SNHLY and CDR2 FYNNEI. The CDR3 runs 13 residues. V lost 10 bases to trimming and J lost 0 bases; unmatched junction nucleotides: 4. The CDR3 nucleotides read TGTGCCACACGACAGGGTAGCACAGATACGCAGTATTTT. It specifies CATRQGSTDTQYF.

This rearrangement joins TRBV12-5 to TRBJ2-1; possible D gene TRBD2, 6 bases. The CDR3 covers 17 residues. Germline values: CDR1 LGHNT, CDR2 FRNRAP. The ends were cut back, 5 bases at V and 0 bases at J, with 17 bases in the middle. The CDR3 spells CASGTQLRESSYNEQFF. The CDR3 bases are TGTGCTAGTGGTACGCAGCTACGGGAGAGCTCCTACAATGAGCAGTTCTTC.

The CDR3 bases are TGTGCCAGCAGCTTGTCAGGGGCTTCACCCCTCCACTTT. Translation gives CASSLSGASPLHF. This chain uses TRBV5-4 with TRBJ1-6; perhaps TRBD1 as D (6 bases). The CDR3 totals 13 residues. The germline V and J ends were trimmed by 1 base and 9 bases, with 8 bases remaining between them. Germline CDR1 SGHNT, CDR2 YYREEE (reference sequence).

J is TRBJ2-3 and V is TRBV29-1; 7 bases match TRBD1. This CDR3 spans 15 amino acids. With V trimmed by 1 base and J by 2 bases, 6 bases remained unmatched. CDR1 SQVTM and CDR2 ANQGSEA come from the germline V gene. Here the CDR3 DNA reads TGCAGCGTTGAAGGCGCACAGGGGATCACAGATACGCAGTATTTT. It translates to CSVEGAQGITDTQYF.

This chain connects TRBV7-8 to TRBJ2-5; TRBD2 aligns across 10 bases. Germline assignment: CDR1 SGHVS and CDR2 FQNEAQ. The length of the CDR3 is 15 residues. The V and J ends lost 5 bases and 5 bases, in that order; junction bases with no gene match: 8. The CDR3 bases are TGTGCCAGCAGCCCCACTAGCGGGGTAGGGGAGACCCAGTACTTC. It translates to CASSPTSGVGETQYF.

In this sample, this clone turned up a few times. The CDR3 nucleotides read TGTGCCAGCAGCGTAGCTAGCGGGCCCGGGGAGCTGTTTTTT. It is translated as CASSVASGPGELFF. This chain links TRBV9 with TRBJ2-2; 8 bases are a match to TRBD2. The germline CDR1 and CDR2 sequences are SGDLS and YYNGEE. The CDR3 loop spans 14 amino acids. With V trimmed by 0 bases and J by 6 bases, 1 base remained unmatched.

The chain has TRBV9 and TRBJ2-7, with TRBD2 identical over 8 bases. Germline V gene data show CDR1 as SGDLS and CDR2 as YYNGEE. There are 12 residues in the CDR3. Losses at the gene ends were 0 bases for V and 8 bases for J; bases not matched to a gene: 1. The CDR3, as DNA: TGTGCCAGCAGCGTAGTAGCGGGACAGCAGTACTTC. This translates into CASSVVAGQQYF.

The chain joins TRBV27 to TRBJ2-1; tentatively, D is TRBD2 (6 bases). CDR3 length: 15 amino acids. Germline CDR1 and CDR2: MNHEY and SMNVEV (reference sequence). Trimming removed 6 bases at V and 3 bases at J, with 15 bases between. This CDR3 reads CASRTPGLLYNEQFF. DNA for the CDR3: TGTGCCAGCAGGACCCCGGGACTCCTCTACAATGAGCAGTTCTTC.

This rearrangement joins TRBV6-1 to TRBJ2-5; 7 bases agree with TRBD1. The ends lost 4 bases at V and 2 bases at J; junction bases unmatched: 7. Germline CDR1 reads MNHNS; CDR2 reads SASEGT. The CDR3 runs to 15 residues. The CDR3 nucleotides read TGTGCCAGCAGTGGGTACCGACAGGGACAAGAGACCCAGTACTTC. It specifies CASSGYRQGQETQYF.

The chain couples TRBV6-1 to TRBJ1-1; 8 bases line up with TRBD1. This CDR3 region has 15 residues. The V gene's germline CDR1 is MNHNS and CDR2 SASEGT. V trimming: 2 bases; J trimming: 1 base; junction bases outside the gene matches: 3. DNA for the CDR3: TGTGCCAGCAGTGAAACGACAGGGGCGAACACTGAAGCTTTCTTT. Its translation is CASSETTGANTEAFF.

The V and J genes are TRBV19 and TRBJ2-1; 12 bases match TRBD2. The CDR3 loop spans 19 amino acids. Germline V lookup: CDR1 LNHDA, CDR2 SQIVND (reference sequence). V shed 5 bases, J shed 6 bases, and the junction held 17 bases outside the gene matches. The CDR3 is CASSPRLAGDQRVPNEQFF. The CDR3 DNA reads TGTGCCAGTAGTCCCCGACTAGCGGGGGACCAACGAGTACCCAATGAGCAGTTCTTC.

This chain links TRBV5-4 with TRBJ1-6; D unclear. The CDR3 spans 16 residues. From germline, CDR1 is SGHNT and CDR2 YYREEE (reference sequence). With 4 bases removed from V and 6 bases from J, the gap between germline ends came to 17 bases. In DNA, the CDR3 is TGTGCCAGCAGCCCCTCAGGAGGCCAGATTAATTCACCCCTCCACTTT. Translated: CASSPSGGQINSPLHF.

This clone has only a few counts. The gene calls are TRBV10-1 and TRBJ2-1, with 7 bases identical to TRBD2. The CDR3 runs 12 residues. V dropped 6 bases and J dropped 9; count of bases not matched to a gene: 5. The germline V gene encodes CDR1 WNHNN and CDR2 SYGVQD (reference sequence). This chain's CDR3 is CASSASGGEQFF. CDR3 in DNA: TGCGCCAGCAGCGCATCGGGGGGTGAGCAGTTCTTC.

This clone was observed a handful of times. J is TRBJ2-7 and V is TRBV6-1; 8 bases fit TRBD2. The germline CDR1 and CDR2 sequences are MNHNS and SASEGT. The ends lost 6 bases at V and 6 bases at J; junction bases unmatched: 7. There are 13 residues in the CDR3. Here the CDR3 reads CASRFGGAGEQYF. The CDR3 DNA sequence: TGTGCCAGCAGATTCGGGGGGGCGGGCGAGCAGTACTTC.

The rearrangement joins TRBV6-5 to TRBJ2-5; D gene uncertain. V was cut by 8 bases and J by 5 bases, with 6 bases left in between. Germline V gives CDR1 MNHEY, CDR2 SVGAGI. The CDR3 loop spans 10 amino acids. The CDR3 DNA reads TGTGCCAGCGGTCGGGAGACCCAGTACTTC. This gives the protein CASGRETQYF.

This clone was counted once. The gene calls are TRBV25-1 and TRBJ2-3; D is perhaps TRBD2 (6 bases). The CDR3 runs 16 residues. The V end lost 1 base, the J end lost 1 base, and 12 bases lay between the germline ends. Germline assignment: CDR1 MGHDK and CDR2 SYGVNS. For the CDR3, the DNA is TGTGCCAGCAGTGAATTTCGGGGGAAGGGCACAGATACGCAGTATTTT. It yields the protein CASSEFRGKGTDTQYF.

This clone was observed once. The V call is TRBV6-1, the J call TRBJ1-2; TRBD1 might be the D (6 bases). This CDR3 has 16 amino acids. Trimming stripped 1 base from V and 2 bases from J, with 14 bases between. The germline gives CDR1 MNHNS, CDR2 SASEGT. DNA for the CDR3: TGTGCCAGCAGTGAAGTGGGCTTAGGACAGAACTATGGCTACACCTTC. It encodes CASSEVGLGQNYGYTF.

For the CDR3, the DNA is TGTGCCAGCAGCCAAGGCGACAGGGGGACCTACGAGCAGTACTTC. It is translated as CASSQGDRGTYEQYF. The chain combines TRBV7-9 with TRBJ2-7; TRBD1 aligns across 9 bases. The junction had 7 bases not matched to a gene; V was cut back by 5 bases and J by 2 bases. The CDR3 consists of 15 residues. CDR1 and CDR2 from the germline V gene are SEHNR and FQNEAQ (reference sequence).

The V call is TRBV5-1, the J call TRBJ2-5; D unclear. Trimming stripped 4 bases from V and 1 base from J, with 8 bases between. Germline CDR1 is SGHRS and CDR2 is YFSETQ. The CDR3 contains 13 residues. CDR3 DNA: TGCGCCAGCAGCGCGGCTGGCCAAGAGACCCAGTACTTC. This encodes CASSAAGQETQYF.

As regards this clone: The same CDR3 is also encoded by other DNA sequences in this sample. This rearrangement joins TRBV7-6 to TRBJ2-7, with D uncertain. CDR1 is SGHVS, CDR2 FNYEAQ, per germline. Trimming removed 6 bases at V and 0 bases at J, with 6 bases between. This CDR3 is 12 amino acids long. The CDR3 protein is CASSPSSYEQYF. CDR3 nucleotides: TGTGCCAGCAGTCCCAGCTCCTACGAGCAGTACTTC.